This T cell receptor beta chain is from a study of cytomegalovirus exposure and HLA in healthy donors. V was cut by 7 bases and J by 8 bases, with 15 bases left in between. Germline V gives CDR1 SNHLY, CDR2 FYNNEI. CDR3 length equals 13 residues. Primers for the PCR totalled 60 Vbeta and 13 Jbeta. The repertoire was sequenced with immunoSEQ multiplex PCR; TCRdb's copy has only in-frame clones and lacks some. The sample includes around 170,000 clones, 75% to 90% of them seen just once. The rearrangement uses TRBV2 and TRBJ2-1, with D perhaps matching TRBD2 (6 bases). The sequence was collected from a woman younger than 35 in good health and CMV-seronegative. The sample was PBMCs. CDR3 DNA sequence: TGTGCCAGCATCTCGGGAGCGAGGTATGAGCAGTTCTTC. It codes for CASISGARYEQFF. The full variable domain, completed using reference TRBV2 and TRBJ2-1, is EPEVTQTPSHQVTQMGQEVILRCVPISNHLYFYWYRQILGQKVEFLVSFYNNEISEKSEIFDDQFSVERPDGSNFTLKIRSTKLEDSAMYFCASISGARYEQFFGPGTRLTVL.